This T cell receptor beta chain was identified during a study of CD8 T cells in ankylosing spondylitis. TCRdb itself ran the 5' RACE reads through MiXCR, one entry per CDR3 protein. The sample comprises some 250,000 distinct CDR3 sequences, roughly a quarter of which are singletons, and roughly 0.6% rests with the top ten. This CDR3 comprises 14 residues. The V gene's germline CDR1 is DFQATT and CDR2 SNEGSKA (reference sequence). Trimming shortened V by 2 bases and J by 7 bases, and 18 bases separated the two germline ends. This clonotype was detected only a few times. The gene calls are TRBV20-1 and TRBJ2-7, with D perhaps TRBD2 (7 bases). Input material: blood, either unsorted or a sorted T cell fraction (not recorded which). The clonotype was recovered from a male donor with ankylosing spondylitis or in good health (not recorded which). The CDR3: CSARFTEGGDEQYF. DNA of the CDR3: TGCAGTGCTAGATTCACGGAGGGGGGGGATGAGCAGTACTTC.